A selection of T cell receptor beta chains follows, all from one sample in a study of cytomegalovirus exposure and HLA in healthy donors. Measured with immunoSEQ multiplex PCR; TCRdb has only the in-frame clones, and not every one. Among about 180,000 clones listed, 75% to 85% were seen once. Source material: PBMCs. The receptors originated from an older woman in good health and CMV-seropositive. CDR3s include the opening cysteine and the closing phenylalanine or tryptophan. D genes are given only for firm matches. Clone size is shown for a subset of rows, as once, few, many or a class of expanded clone.

D	J	size	length	V	DNA	CDR3
TRBD2	TRBJ2-7	.	20	TRBV7-2	TGTGCCAGCAGCTTAGCCCCGGTGTCTAGCGGGGGGCCAGAATATTACGAGCAGTACTTC	CASSLAPVSSGGPEYYEQYF
TRBD2	TRBJ2-1	.	17	TRBV2	TGTGCCAGCAGAAAACGGGCTAGCGGGACCTCCTACAATGAGCAGTTCTTC	CASRKRASGTSYNEQFF
.	TRBJ1-5	.	16	TRBV30	TGTGCCTGGAGGGTGGGGGGATCAGCCGGCAATCAGCCCCAGCATTTT	CAWRVGGSAGNQPQHF
.	TRBJ1-2	.	13	TRBV28	TGTGCCAGCAGTTCCGGGACAAGGTATGGCTACACCTTC	CASSSGTRYGYTF
.	TRBJ1-1	few	12	TRBV11-2	TGTGCCAGCAGCTTAGTGTCCAGAGAAGCTTTCTTT	CASSLVSREAFF
.	TRBJ1-1	.	15	TRBV30	TGTGCCTGGAGGGGGCCCGGGAGCGGGAACACTGAAGCTTTCTTT	CAWRGPGSGNTEAFF
TRBD1	TRBJ1-2	.	17	TRBV7-2	TGTGCCAGCAGGACAATGGACAGGGACCACGATTGGTATGGCTACACCTTC	CASRTMDRDHDWYGYTF
TRBD2	TRBJ2-5	.	15	TRBV10-3	TGTGCCATCAGTGAGTCCGGGGGGGGGCGCGAGACCCAGTACTTC	CAISESGGGRETQYF
.	TRBJ1-5	.	16	TRBV9	TGTGCCAGCATGGAGCGGGGGGGCCATAGCAATCAGCCCCAGCATTTT	CASMERGGHSNQPQHF
.	TRBJ1-2	.	12	TRBV7-2	TGTGCCAGCTCGGTTAGCGGCTATGGCTACACCTTC	CASSVSGYGYTF
TRBD2	TRBJ2-7	few	14	TRBV6-5	TGTGCCAGCAGGGAGACCGGGACTAGCTTCGAGCAGTACTTC	CASRETGTSFEQYF
TRBD2	TRBJ2-1	.	15	TRBV7-3	TGTGCCAGCAGCTCAGGACTAGCGGCCTACAATGAGCAGTTCTTC	CASSSGLAAYNEQFF
TRBD2	TRBJ2-7	.	15	TRBV27	TGTGCCAGCAGTGCCGGGGGGTGGCGCTCGTTCGAGCAGTACTTC	CASSAGGWRSFEQYF
TRBD1	TRBJ1-6	.	13	TRBV6-5	TGTGCCATCAACGACAGGGGCCGTCCACCCCTCCACTTT	CAINDRGRPPLHF
TRBD2	TRBJ2-1	.	15	TRBV19	TGTGCCAGTAGTATACTAGCGGGCCTTTACAATGAGCAGTTCTTC	CASSILAGLYNEQFF
.	TRBJ1-4	.	15	TRBV5-6	TGTGCCAGCAGCTTGGGGACAGCTTTCCATGAAAAACTGTTTTTT	CASSLGTAFHEKLFF
.	TRBJ2-2	.	15	TRBV7-8	TGTGCCAGCAGCCTATTTGGCGGAAACACCGGGGAGCTGTTTTTT	CASSLFGGNTGELFF
.	TRBJ2-1	few	15	TRBV5-1	TGCGCCAGCAGCTCGGACTTTAGCTCCTACAATGAGCAGTTCTTC	CASSSDFSSYNEQFF
.	TRBJ2-2	.	16	TRBV5-4	TGTGCCAGCAGCTTGGGTGGACTCACGAACACCGGGGAGCTGTTTTTT	CASSLGGLTNTGELFF
TRBD2	TRBJ2-1	.	16	TRBV19	TGTGCCAGTAGTATCCGCGGGGGGGCCTCCTACAATGAGCAGTTCTTC	CASSIRGGASYNEQFF
.	TRBJ2-3	.	15	TRBV5-1	TGCGCCAGCAGCTTGGTTCCGGACTCGAGAGATACGCAGTATTTT	CASSLVPDSRDTQYF
.	TRBJ1-3	few	17	TRBV4-1	TGCGCCAGCAGCCGCGCAGGGATTGTAATATCTGGAAACACCATATATTTT	CASSRAGIVISGNTIYF
TRBD2	TRBJ2-1	few	13	TRBV7-9	TGTGCCAGCAGCCTCGGGAGGCCGGGTGAGCAGTTCTTC	CASSLGRPGEQFF
.	TRBJ2-7	.	15	TRBV28	TGTGCCAGCATAAGATCTGGGCCAAGTACCCACGAGCAGTACTTC	CASIRSGPSTHEQYF
.	TRBJ1-1	.	12	TRBV5-1	TGCGCCAGCCCCGACCGGGACACTGAAGCTTTCTTT	CASPDRDTEAFF
.	TRBJ1-3	.	14	TRBV28	TGTGCCAGCAGTTTGGACAGTCCTGGAAACACCATATATTTT	CASSLDSPGNTIYF
TRBD1	TRBJ1-6	.	17	TRBV6-7	TGTGCCAGCAGCCCAAAGACAGGGAAGGCGCCAAATTCACCCCTCCACTTT	CASSPKTGKAPNSPLHF
TRBD1	TRBJ2-3	.	14	TRBV7-9	TGTGCCAGCAGCCAGGACAGGTTCACAGATACGCAGTATTTT	CASSQDRFTDTQYF
.	TRBJ2-5	.	13	TRBV6-1	TGTGCCAGCAGTAGCCAGGGCCGAGAGGCCCAGTACTTC	CASSSQGREAQYF
TRBD2	TRBJ2-7	.	14	TRBV27	TGTGCCAGCAGTCAGGGACTAGCGGGGCGAGAGCAGTACTTC	CASSQGLAGREQYF
TRBD2	TRBJ2-5	once	15	TRBV11-2	TGTGCCAGCAGCTTGGAACTAGCGAGTGCGGAGACCCAGTACTTC	CASSLELASAETQYF
TRBD1	TRBJ1-2	.	13	TRBV9	TGTGCCAGCAGCTACACAGGGGTAAGCGGCTACACCTTC	CASSYTGVSGYTF
TRBD1	TRBJ1-4	.	20	TRBV9	TGTGCCAGCAGCGACCCCTTTACCGGGACAGGGGCATCGACTAATGAAAAACTGTTTTTT	CASSDPFTGTGASTNEKLFF
TRBD2	TRBJ2-2	.	15	TRBV30	TGTGCCTCCTTCCTAGCGGGAGGGCGCACCGGGGAGCTGTTTTTT	CASFLAGGRTGELFF
.	TRBJ2-7	.	13	TRBV29-1	TGCAGCGTAAGGTCCCAGGGCTCCTACGAGCAGTACTTC	CSVRSQGSYEQYF
TRBD2	TRBJ2-1	.	16	TRBV9	TGTGCCAGCAGCGCTAATGTGCGGGAGGCTTCCAATGAGCAGTTCTTC	CASSANVREASNEQFF
TRBD1	TRBJ1-4	.	14	TRBV2	TGTGCCAGCAGTGGTACAGGGGGTCAGGAAAAACTGTTTTTT	CASSGTGGQEKLFF
TRBD1	TRBJ1-5	.	16	TRBV2	TGTGCCAGCAGTGAAGAGACGGACAGGGGAAGACAGCCCCAGCATTTT	CASSEETDRGRQPQHF
.	TRBJ1-4	.	14	TRBV13	TGTGCCAGCAGCTCCGACAGGAGAAATGAAAAACTGTTTTTT	CASSSDRRNEKLFF
.	TRBJ2-1	.	13	TRBV19	TGTGCCAGTAGTATAGGACAGGGAGGTGAGCAGTTCTTC	CASSIGQGGEQFF
.	TRBJ1-2	few	13	TRBV6-6	TGTGCCAGCAGTCAGCAGGACAGCTATGGCTACACCTTC	CASSQQDSYGYTF
.	TRBJ2-3	.	14	TRBV29-1	TGCAGCGTTGGCAGGGGGACTGGCCCAGATACGCAGTATTTT	CSVGRGTGPDTQYF